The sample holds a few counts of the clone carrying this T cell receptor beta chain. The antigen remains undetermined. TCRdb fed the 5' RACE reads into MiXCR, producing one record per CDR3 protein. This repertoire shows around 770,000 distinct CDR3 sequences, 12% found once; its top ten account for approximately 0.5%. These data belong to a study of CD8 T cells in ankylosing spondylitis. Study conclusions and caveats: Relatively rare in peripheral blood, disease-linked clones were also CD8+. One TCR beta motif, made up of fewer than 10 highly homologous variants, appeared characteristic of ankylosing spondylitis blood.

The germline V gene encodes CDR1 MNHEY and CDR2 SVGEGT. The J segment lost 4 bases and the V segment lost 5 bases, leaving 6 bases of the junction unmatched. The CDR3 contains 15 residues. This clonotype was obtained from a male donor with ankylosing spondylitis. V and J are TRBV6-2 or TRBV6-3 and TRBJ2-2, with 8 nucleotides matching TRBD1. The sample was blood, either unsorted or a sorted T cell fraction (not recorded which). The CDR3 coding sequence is TGTGCCAGCAGTAGACAGGGGTATCGCACCGGGGAGCTGTTTTTT. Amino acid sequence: CASSRQGYRTGELFF.